The rows below give T cell receptor beta chains drawn from one sample of a study of CD8 T cells in Susac syndrome. A single record per CDR3 protein comes from TCRdb applying MiXCR to the immunoSEQ multiplex PCR reads. The sample yields about 130,000 distinct CDR3 sequences, roughly 95% seen once. Sequenced input: CD4+ T cells from PBMCs. The receptors were sampled from a human donor in good health. CDR3s leave out the opening cysteine and the closing phenylalanine or tryptophan. Size tells how often a clone was seen (once, few, many) or the class of an expanded clone, and some rows leave it out.

clone_size	j_call	v_call	cdr3_aa
.	TRBJ1-2	TRBV7-9	ASSRPGTGGWGYT
once	TRBJ1-2	TRBV18	ASSPWGLGYT
.	TRBJ2-2	TRBV6-2/TRBV6-3	ASSYGQVNTGELF
.	TRBJ2-6	TRBV29-1	SVPEGAYGGANVLT
.	TRBJ2-7	TRBV10-3	AIRPGQGTEEQY
.	TRBJ2-1	TRBV5-4	ASSFSGAINNEQF
.	TRBJ2-7	TRBV9	ASSPRDPGEQY
.	TRBJ2-7	TRBV9	ASSPRDRGSYEQY
.	TRBJ2-5	TRBV10-3	AISEILETQY
.	TRBJ2-1	TRBV6-1	ASSLKGQGAYNEQF
.	TRBJ2-5	TRBV5-6	ASSLGWGGRGETQY
.	TRBJ1-2	TRBV28	ASSLLPGNYGYT
.	TRBJ2-5	TRBV12-5	ASGTGQNQETQY
.	TRBJ2-7	TRBV7-9	ASSPERGTFSEQY
.	TRBJ2-2	TRBV24-1	ATSDRRQGVGTGELF
few	TRBJ2-3	TRBV3-1	ASSQVADTQY
.	TRBJ1-1	TRBV3-1	ASSQAGTGATEAF
once	TRBJ2-3	TRBV7-2	ASSPRGRGDTQY
.	TRBJ1-6	TRBV14	ASSRGQGASPLH
.	TRBJ1-3	TRBV7-9	ASSRDRSSGNTIY
.	TRBJ2-3	TRBV3-1	ASSLTRDSLPDTQY
.	TRBJ2-7	TRBV4-1	ASSQPGTGGSWQY
.	TRBJ2-7	TRBV5-6	ASSLTSYEQY
.	TRBJ1-5	TRBV2	ASKDRGQPQH
.	TRBJ2-5	TRBV24-1	ATSDAAQETQY
.	TRBJ1-1	TRBV7-9	ASSLGQLEAF
.	TRBJ2-4	TRBV18	ASSLDPPIAKNIQY
.	TRBJ1-2	TRBV24-1	ATSDLTTNYGYT
.	TRBJ2-1	TRBV12-3/TRBV12-4	ASRDPYEYNEQF
once	TRBJ2-3	TRBV12-3/TRBV12-4	ASMAESTDTQY
.	TRBJ1-2	TRBV3-1	ASSQGQGESLGYT
.	TRBJ2-3	TRBV6-2/TRBV6-3	ASSGETSSSRY
.	TRBJ2-1	TRBV20-1	SAAGTDEQF
.	TRBJ2-3	TRBV4-1	ASSQDITRDLRDTQY
.	TRBJ2-5	TRBV4-1	ASSQEGLYQETQY
.	TRBJ2-3	TRBV7-9	ASSLGLSDTQY
.	TRBJ2-1	TRBV30	AWSPRDHHSYNEQF
.	TRBJ1-5	TRBV30	AWSAGSNQPQH